This TCR beta chain was identified during a study of T-cell reconstitution after alpha-beta-depleted transplantation in children. General observations from the study: Roughly two months post-transplant, alpha-beta T cells reportedly originated from several hundred graft clones that had expanded. At the one-year point after transplant, T-cell counts and TCRbeta diversity were found to come mostly from T cells that had been newly produced. For some patients, TCRbeta diversity was high at day 60 because of recipient T cells and thymic progenitors that survived.

The sample holds a few counts of this clonotype. Its antigen is not known. Unique molecular identifiers were used in preparing the TCRbeta library. TCRdb ran MiXCR on the PCR reads and lists one entry per CDR3 protein. The data hold more than 400,000 distinct CDR3 sequences, with about 10% observed a single time. V was shortened by 5 bases and J by 4 bases, with 11 bases between the two germline ends. Germline V CDR1 and CDR2: SGHTA, FQGNSA. There are 13 residues in the CDR3. The receptor's source is a female patient aged 2 to 10 who had a stem cell transplant for aplastic anemia, so the T cells may come from the graft donor. Source: PBMCs, mostly from graft donor cells, taken 180 days after TCRalphabeta/CD19-depleted stem cell transplant. The V and J genes are TRBV7-2 and TRBJ1-2, with D unclear. For the CDR3, the DNA is TGTGCCAGCAGCCCTACAGAGACCTATGGCTACACCTTC. Encoded protein: CASSPTETYGYTF.